Shown below are 17 T cell receptor beta chains from a single sample sequenced in a study of T cell changes during pregnancy in multiple sclerosis. Using immunoSEQ multiplex PCR, the repertoire was profiled, and TCRdb retains in-frame clones only, with some absent. The sample holds some 30,000 clones, about 91% seen once. Sequenced material: CD8+ T cells from peripheral blood mononuclear cells, taken after pregnancy. Source of these receptors: a female donor with multiple sclerosis, enrolled in a pregnancy study.

This clone was seen only once. V and J are TRBV5-5 and TRBJ1-2; the match to TRBD1 covers 12 bases. CDR3 length: 15 residues. Germline assignment: CDR1 SGHKS and CDR2 YYEKEE (reference sequence). The junction had 8 bases not matched to a gene; V was cut back by 3 bases and J by 8 bases. The CDR3 nucleotides read TGTGCCAGCAGCTGGGGACAGGGGGCCTCGGGGGGCTACACCTTC. It yields the protein CASSWGQGASGGYTF.

The CDR3 loop reads CASSQRTGNLGGYTF. In nucleotides, the CDR3 is TGCGCCAGCAGCCAACGGACAGGGAACTTGGGTGGCTACACCTTC. This rearrangement joins TRBV4-1 to TRBJ1-2, with TRBD1 matching over 8 bases. Per germline, CDR1 MGHRA and CDR2 YSYEKL. The CDR3 is 15 amino acids. With V trimmed by 2 bases and J by 7 bases, 9 bases remained unmatched.

The chain couples TRBV5-6 to TRBJ2-1; TRBD2 matches 14 bases. Germline trimming cut 0 bases from V and 6 bases from J; bases unmatched to any gene: 8. Germline V gives CDR1 SGHDT, CDR2 YYEEEE. This CDR3 contains 18 residues. CDR3 protein: CASSLEGTSGRFFNEQFF. In DNA, the CDR3 is TGTGCCAGCAGCTTGGAAGGGACTAGCGGGAGATTTTTCAATGAGCAGTTCTTC.

The chain links TRBV9 to TRBJ2-5; 7 bases map to TRBD2. The V and J ends lost 3 bases and 3 bases, in that order; junction bases with no gene match: 5. There are 14 residues in the CDR3. Germline V gives CDR1 SGDLS, CDR2 YYNGEE. The DNA of the CDR3 is TGTGCCAGCAGCGGAGCGGGACTGAAAGAGACCCAGTACTTC. Translation gives CASSGAGLKETQYF.

V and J are TRBV27 and TRBJ1-1; 7 bases agree with TRBD1. This CDR3 is built from 12 residues. Germline V CDR1 and CDR2: MNHEY, SMNVEV (reference sequence). The junction had 2 bases not matched to a gene; V was cut back by 4 bases and J by 6 bases. This chain's CDR3 is CASSSTGAEAFF. The CDR3 region has the DNA TGTGCCAGCAGTTCCACAGGGGCTGAAGCTTTCTTT.

By share, this clone ranks as medium-sized. This chain uses TRBV5-1 with TRBJ2-3, with a weak D call TRBD1 (5 bases). Trimming took off 4 bases at V and 2 bases at J, with 17 bases between the two ends. Germline V lookup: CDR1 SGHRS, CDR2 YFSETQ. CDR3 length: 16 amino acids. The CDR3 loop is CASSLRRGGNTDTQYF. CDR3 coding DNA: TGCGCCAGCAGCCTTCGAAGGGGCGGAAACACAGATACGCAGTATTTT.

The table lists this clone with a few counts. J is TRBJ2-3 and V is TRBV15; 7 nucleotides align to TRBD1. This CDR3 is 16 amino acids long. The V segment lost 0 bases and the J segment 4 bases; nucleotides outside the gene matches: 7. Germline V gene lookup returns CDR1 LNHNV and CDR2 YYDKDF (reference sequence). CDR3 region: CATSRDRAGGADTQYF. CDR3 nucleotides: TGTGCCACCAGCAGAGATCGGGCAGGGGGAGCAGATACGCAGTATTTT. Complete variable domain (other parts from reference TRBV15 and TRBJ2-3): DAMVIQNPRYQVTQFGKPVTLSCSQTLNHNVMYWYQQKSSQAPKLLFHYYDKDFNNEADTPDNFQSRRPNTSFCFLDIRSPGLGDTAMYLCATSRDRAGGADTQYFGPGTRLTVL.

CDR3 amino acids: CASSQDYSTDTQYF. For the CDR3, the DNA is TGTGCCAGCAGCCAGGACTATAGCACAGATACGCAGTATTTT. The V and J genes are TRBV14 and TRBJ2-3; D may be TRBD2 (6 bases). With 3 bases removed from V and 0 bases from J, the gap between germline ends came to 7 bases. The CDR3 consists of 14 residues. Germline CDR1 SGHDN, CDR2 FVKESK.

This clone was found once. The rearrangement uses TRBV19 and TRBJ2-2, with D possibly TRBD1 on 5 matching bases. This CDR3 comprises 18 residues. The ends were cut back, 5 bases at V and 6 bases at J, with 25 bases in the middle. CDR1 is LNHDA and CDR2 is SQIVND in the germline V gene (reference sequence). The CDR3 here is CASSLFSDRFLGPGELFF. In nucleotides, the CDR3 is TGTGCCAGTAGTCTTTTCTCTGATCGGTTTTTGGGGCCCGGGGAGCTGTTTTTT.

The chain carries TRBV27 and TRBJ1-5, with D possibly TRBD1 on 5 matching bases. V shed 4 bases and J shed 9 bases, with 13 bases lying between them. Per the germline V gene, CDR1 is MNHEY and CDR2 is SMNVEV (reference sequence). The CDR3 contains 13 residues. The CDR3 DNA follows: TGTGCCAGCAGTTGGGGCCTTTACGGGCCCCAGCATTTT. As protein: CASSWGLYGPQHF.

The chain recombines TRBV10-3 with TRBJ1-5, with TRBD1 as a possible D gene (6 bases). This CDR3 has 13 amino acids. Germline CDR1 reads ENHRY; CDR2 reads SYGVKD. The V gene lost 6 bases and the J gene lost 1 base, with 7 bases spanning the gap. The CDR3 sequence: CAIRRGSNQPQHF. Here the CDR3 DNA reads TGTGCCATCAGGAGGGGGAGCAATCAGCCCCAGCATTTT.

V is TRBV4-3 and J is TRBJ1-2; 10 bases line up with TRBD1. The CDR3 consists of 15 residues. Germline values: CDR1 LGHNA, CDR2 YSLEER. V trimming: 5 bases; J trimming: 8 bases; junction bases outside the gene matches: 11. The CDR3 DNA reads TGCGCCAGCAGCGAAGGGACAGGGGCCATGTTCGGCTACACCTTC. Protein: CASSEGTGAMFGYTF.

The chain is built from TRBV29-1 and TRBJ2-3, with D perhaps matching TRBD1 (5 bases). V gave up 4 bases and J gave up 5 bases, with 10 bases separating them. The CDR3 is 12 residues long. CDR1 and CDR2 from the germline V gene are SQVTM and ANQGSEA. This CDR3 reads CSVVQGLDTQYF. Here the CDR3 DNA reads TGCAGCGTTGTTCAGGGATTAGATACGCAGTATTTT.

The CDR3 DNA follows: TGTGCCAGCAGCTCCAGCGGGTGGGGTGCCGGGGAGCTGTTTTTT. It is translated as CASSSSGWGAGELFF. This rearrangement joins TRBV11-2 to TRBJ2-2, with D possibly matching TRBD2 (6 bases). Trimming cost V 4 bases and J 6 bases, with 15 bases left between them. CDR1 SGHAT and CDR2 FQNNGV come from the germline V gene. The CDR3 contains 15 residues. The variable domain in full, with the rest retrieved from reference TRBV11-2 and TRBJ2-2, is EAGVAQSPRYKIIEKRQSVAFWCNPISGHATLYWYQQILGQGPKLLIQFQNNGVVDDSQLPKDRFSAERLKGVDSTLKIQPAKLEDSAVYLCASSSSGWGAGELFFGEGSRLTVL.

The CDR3 spells CASSPREQSYEQYF. The CDR3 nucleotides read TGTGCCAGCAGCCCCCGGGAACAGTCGTACGAGCAGTACTTC. The chain uses TRBV5-4 and TRBJ2-7; tentatively, D is TRBD2 (5 bases). The length of the CDR3 is 14 residues. The V gene lost 4 bases and the J gene lost 4 bases, with 15 bases spanning the gap. Germline V gene sequence: CDR1 SGHNT, CDR2 YYREEE (reference sequence).

This clone came up once. The chain recombines TRBV5-6 with TRBJ1-2; TRBD1 agrees at 8 bases. J was trimmed by 1 base and V by 4 bases; bases with no gene match: 9. Germline V lookup: CDR1 SGHDT, CDR2 YYEEEE. This CDR3 comprises 16 residues. The CDR3 coding sequence is TGTGCCAGCAGCACCTGGACAGGGAATTTTAACTATGGCTACACCTTC. It is translated as CASSTWTGNFNYGYTF.

J is TRBJ1-2 and V is TRBV13; 8 bases fit TRBD1. The CDR3 has 15 amino acids. Losses at the gene ends were 5 bases for V and 8 bases for J; bases not matched to a gene: 13. CDR1 and CDR2 (germline): PRHDT, FYEKMQ (reference sequence). The CDR3 sequence is CASSPAADREGGYTF. The CDR3 DNA reads as TGTGCCAGCAGCCCTGCCGCGGACAGGGAAGGAGGCTACACCTTC.